This TCR beta chain stems from a study of cytomegalovirus exposure and HLA in healthy donors. The study's findings and limits: According to a later analysis, donors in an Asian-associated ancestry cluster reportedly had fewer N-insertions than the approximately 670-donor mean. Cytomegalovirus association was assigned to 170 or so TCR beta chains.

PCR was performed using 60 Vbeta and 13 Jbeta primers. The repertoire was sequenced with immunoSEQ multiplex PCR; TCRdb's copy has only in-frame clones and lacks some. The sample records 110,000 to 150,000 clones, 75% being singletons. Notes on this clone: Its specificity is unknown.

CDR3 size: 15 residues. CDR1 and CDR2 (germline): MNHNS, SASEGT. J was trimmed by 7 bases and V by 2 bases; bases with no gene match: 4. This chain joins TRBV6-1 and TRBJ2-2, with TRBD2 matching 10 bases. The sample consisted of PBMCs. This clonotype was obtained from a middle-aged man in good health and CMV-seronegative. The CDR3 DNA sequence: TGTGCCAGCAGTGAACTAGCGGGGGCGGTCGGGGAGCTGTTTTTT. It yields the protein CASSELAGAVGELFF.